This record concerns one T cell receptor (beta chain) sequence. What it binds is not known. This record belongs to a study of cytomegalovirus exposure and HLA in healthy donors. The PCR employed 60 Vbeta primers together with 13 Jbeta primers. TCRdb's copy holds only in-frame clones and misses some; the assay was immunoSEQ multiplex PCR. The sample yields 90,000 to 150,000 clones, 75% seen once. The study's findings and limits: The majority of TCR sequences were rare, yet some public TCRs appeared in many donors.

The CDR3 totals 15 residues. Per germline, CDR1 MNHNY and CDR2 SVGAGI (reference sequence). Trimming took 2 bases from V and 5 from J; bases not matched to a gene: 5. Input material: PBMCs. The chain carries TRBV6-6 and TRBJ2-2; 7 bases are a match to TRBD2. The clonotype originates from a middle-aged woman in good health and CMV-seropositive. The CDR3 DNA reads as TGTGCCAGCAGTTACGAGGGGCGGGAGACCGGGGAGCTGTTTTTT. Amino acids: CASSYEGRETGELFF.